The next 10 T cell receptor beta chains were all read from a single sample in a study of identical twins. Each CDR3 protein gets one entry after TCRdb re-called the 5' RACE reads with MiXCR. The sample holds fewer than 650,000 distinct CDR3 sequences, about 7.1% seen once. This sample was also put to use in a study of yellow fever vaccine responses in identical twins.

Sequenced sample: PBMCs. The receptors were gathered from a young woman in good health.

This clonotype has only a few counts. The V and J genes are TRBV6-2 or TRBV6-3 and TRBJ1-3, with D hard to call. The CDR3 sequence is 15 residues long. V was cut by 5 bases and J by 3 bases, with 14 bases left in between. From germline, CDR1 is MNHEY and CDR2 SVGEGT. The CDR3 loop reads CASSHRAGVGNTIYF. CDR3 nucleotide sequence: TGTGCCAGCAGTCACCGAGCGGGAGTTGGAAACACCATATATTTT.

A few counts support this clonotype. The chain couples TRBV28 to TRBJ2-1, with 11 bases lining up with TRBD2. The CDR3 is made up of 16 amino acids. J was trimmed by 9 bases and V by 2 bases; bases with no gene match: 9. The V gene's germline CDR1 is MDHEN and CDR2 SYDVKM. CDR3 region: CASSLGTSGRVGEQFF. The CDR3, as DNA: TGTGCCAGCAGTTTAGGAACTAGCGGGAGAGTCGGTGAGCAGTTCTTC. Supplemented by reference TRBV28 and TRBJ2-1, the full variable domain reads DVKVTQSSRYLVKRTGEKVFLECVQDMDHENMFWYRQDPGLGLRLIYFSYDVKMKEKGDIPEGYSVSREKKERFSLILESASTNQTSMYLCASSLGTSGRVGEQFFGPGTRLTVL.

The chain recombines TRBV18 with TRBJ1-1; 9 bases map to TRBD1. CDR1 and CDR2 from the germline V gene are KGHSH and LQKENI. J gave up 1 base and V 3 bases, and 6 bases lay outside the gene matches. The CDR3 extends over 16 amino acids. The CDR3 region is CASSPPGQGSNTEAFF. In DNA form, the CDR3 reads TGTGCCAGCTCACCGCCGGGACAGGGATCGAACACTGAAGCTTTCTTT.

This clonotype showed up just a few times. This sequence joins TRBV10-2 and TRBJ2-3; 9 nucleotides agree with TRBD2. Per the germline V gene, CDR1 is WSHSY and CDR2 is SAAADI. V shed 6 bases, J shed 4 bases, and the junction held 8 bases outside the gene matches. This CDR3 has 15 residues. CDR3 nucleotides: TGCGCCAGCAGCCTAGCGGGAATAGGGGCAGATACGCAGTATTTT. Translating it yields CASSLAGIGADTQYF.

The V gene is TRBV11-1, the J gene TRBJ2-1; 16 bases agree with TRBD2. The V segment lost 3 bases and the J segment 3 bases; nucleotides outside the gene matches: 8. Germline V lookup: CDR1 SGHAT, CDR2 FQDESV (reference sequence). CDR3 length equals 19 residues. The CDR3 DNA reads TGTGCCAGCAGCTTTCCCGGGACTAGCGGGAGGGTGCGCTACAATGAGCAGTTCTTC. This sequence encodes CASSFPGTSGRVRYNEQFF.

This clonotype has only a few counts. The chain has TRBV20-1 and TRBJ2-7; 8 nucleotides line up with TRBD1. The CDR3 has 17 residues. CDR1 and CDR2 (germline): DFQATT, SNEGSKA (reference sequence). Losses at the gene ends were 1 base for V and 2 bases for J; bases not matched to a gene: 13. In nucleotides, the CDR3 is TGCAGTGCTAGAGGGGGCGGACAGGGAGTGGGAGCCTACGAGCAGTACTTC. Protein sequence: CSARGGGQGVGAYEQYF.

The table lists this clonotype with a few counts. CDR3 in amino acids: CASSIRDRQGGYTF. The CDR3 bases are TGTGCCAGCAGTATCCGGGACAGGCAAGGGGGCTACACCTTC. This chain uses TRBV6-1 with TRBJ1-2, with 8 nucleotides matching TRBD1. V lost 5 bases and J lost 8; bases outside the gene matches: 10. CDR1 MNHNS and CDR2 SASEGT come from the germline V gene. This CDR3 spans 14 amino acids.

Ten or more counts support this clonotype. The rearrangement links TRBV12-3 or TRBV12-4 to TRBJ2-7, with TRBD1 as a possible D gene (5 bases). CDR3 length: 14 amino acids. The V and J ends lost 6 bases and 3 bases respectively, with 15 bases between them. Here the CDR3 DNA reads TGTGCCAGCAGCACCGGGTCAGGGTTCTACGAGCAGTACGTC. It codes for CASSTGSGFYEQYV.

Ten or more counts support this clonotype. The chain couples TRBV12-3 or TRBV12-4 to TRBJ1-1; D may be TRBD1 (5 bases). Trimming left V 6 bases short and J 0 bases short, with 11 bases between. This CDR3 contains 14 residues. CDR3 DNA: TGTGCCAGCAGGCACAGGTCCATGAACACTGAAGCTTTCTTT. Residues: CASRHRSMNTEAFF.

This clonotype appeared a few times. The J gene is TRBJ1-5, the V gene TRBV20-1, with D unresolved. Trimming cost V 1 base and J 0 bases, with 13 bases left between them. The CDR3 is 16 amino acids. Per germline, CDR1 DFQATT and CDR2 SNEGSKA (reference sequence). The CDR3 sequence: CSARADGDYSNQPQHF. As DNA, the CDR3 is TGCAGTGCTAGAGCCGACGGGGATTATAGCAATCAGCCCCAGCATTTT.